These 20 T cell receptor beta chains came from one sample sequenced in a study of T cells in Graves' hyperthyroidism and ophthalmopathy. TCR beta CDR3 sequences were amplified from RNA transcripts. RT-PCR in the first round (using the HTBI primer set) targeted the TCR CDR3. TCRdb recomputed calls from the multiplex PCR reads with MiXCR, one row per CDR3 protein. This table holds around 190,000 distinct CDR3 sequences, around a sixth found once. The sample consisted of blood. These receptors were taken from a woman aged 45-65 years with Graves' hyperthyroidism.

This clonotype has just one count. This sequence joins TRBV18 and TRBJ2-1; no firm D call. The ends were cut back, 4 bases at V and 5 bases at J, with 12 bases in the middle. The length of the CDR3 is 14 residues. Germline CDR1 is KGHSH and CDR2 is LQKENI. The chain's CDR3 is CASSLKGGNNEQFF. The CDR3 coding sequence is TGTGCCAGCTCACTCAAGGGCGGAAACAATGAGCAGTTCTTC.

This clonotype appeared many times. The chain combines TRBV2 with TRBJ2-7, with unresolved D. This CDR3 is built from 13 residues. In germline, CDR1 is SNHLY, CDR2 FYNNEI. Trimming shortened V by 1 base and J by 0 bases, and 4 bases separated the two germline ends. CDR3 amino acids: CASSEDISYEQYF. CDR3 DNA sequence: TGTGCCAGCAGTGAAGACATCTCCTACGAGCAGTACTTC.

This clonotype occurred many times. The chain uses TRBV15 and TRBJ1-1; 9 bases line up with TRBD1. The CDR3 is 14 amino acids. Per the germline V gene, CDR1 is LNHNV and CDR2 is YYDKDF (reference sequence). Unmatched junction bases numbered 7, after V lost 5 bases and J lost 6 bases. CDR3 amino acids: CATSLRQGGSEAFF. The CDR3 DNA reads TGTGCCACCAGCCTTAGACAGGGGGGCTCTGAAGCTTTCTTT.

About this clonotype itself: A read error may produce the germline difference seen at one junction end. The rearrangement links TRBV20-1 to TRBJ1-4; TRBD1 might be the D (6 bases). The germline CDR1 and CDR2 sequences are DFQATT and SNEGSKA (reference sequence). This CDR3 contains 15 residues. The CDR3 spells CNARVWRGTNEKLFF. Here the CDR3 DNA reads TGCAATGCTAGAGTTTGGAGGGGGACTAATGAAAAACTGTTTTTT.

The V and J genes are TRBV2 and TRBJ2-2, with D hard to call. Trimming took 1 base from V and 8 from J, leaving 11 bases between them. This CDR3 contains 14 residues. CDR1 SNHLY and CDR2 FYNNEI come from the germline V gene. The CDR3 DNA is TGTGCCAGCAGTGAAGAGGCCTCAGGTGGGGAGCTGTTTTTT. This gives the protein CASSEEASGGELFF.

This clonotype has a handful of counts. The chain joins TRBV19 to TRBJ2-1; 8 bases agree with TRBD2. Trimming removed 4 bases from V and 8 bases from J; junction bases left unmatched: 10. Germline V gene sequence: CDR1 LNHDA, CDR2 SQIVND (reference sequence). CDR3 size: 15 residues. The DNA of the CDR3 is TGTGCCAGTAGTACGATAGCGGGGAATTGGGATGAGCAGTTCTTC. Amino acids: CASSTIAGNWDEQFF.

The rearrangement joins TRBV10-2 to TRBJ2-7, with 9 bases identical to TRBD1. This CDR3 comprises 14 residues. Germline values: CDR1 WSHSY, CDR2 SAAADI. V dropped 7 bases and J dropped 2; count of bases not matched to a gene: 6. The CDR3 nucleotides are TGCGCCAGCACTACGGGACAGGGAACCTACGAGCAGTACTTC. It specifies CASTTGQGTYEQYF.

This clonotype was observed many times. The genes are TRBV18 and TRBJ2-7; 14 bases align to TRBD2. CDR3 length: 16 amino acids. V lost 1 base and J lost 6; bases outside the gene matches: 5. CDR1 is KGHSH, CDR2 LQKENI, per germline. For the CDR3, the DNA is TGTGCCAGCTCACCACGCTCCGGGACTAGCGGGAGCGAGCAGTACTTC. Protein: CASSPRSGTSGSEQYF. Drawing the rest from reference TRBV18 and TRBJ2-7, the complete variable domain is NAGVMQNPRHLVRRRGQEARLRCSPMKGHSHVYWYRQLPEEGLKFMVYLQKENIIDESGMPKERFSAEFPKEGPSILRIQQVVRGDSAAYFCASSPRSGTSGSEQYFGPGTRLTVT.

This clonotype was observed once. The chain uses TRBV11-2 and TRBJ2-2; 8 bases map to TRBD2. Trimming at V came to 5 bases and at J to 1 base, leaving 6 bases not matched to a gene. CDR3 length: 16 amino acids. The V gene's germline CDR1 is SGHAT and CDR2 FQNNGV. The CDR3 region has the DNA TGTGCCAGCAGCCGAACGACTAGCGTGAACACCGGGGAGCTGTTTTTT. Translating gives CASSRTTSVNTGELFF. Supplemented by reference TRBV11-2 and TRBJ2-2, the full variable domain reads EAGVAQSPRYKIIEKRQSVAFWCNPISGHATLYWYQQILGQGPKLLIQFQNNGVVDDSQLPKDRFSAERLKGVDSTLKIQPAKLEDSAVYLCASSRTTSVNTGELFFGEGSRLTVL.

The sample holds many counts of this clonotype. As DNA, the CDR3 is TGTGCCAGCAGTTTCGCTCCCGATGAGCAGTTCTTC. This gives the protein CASSFAPDEQFF. The chain uses TRBV6-1 and TRBJ2-1; unclear D gene. V gave up 5 bases and J gave up 8 bases, with 10 bases separating them. This CDR3 contains 12 residues. Per the germline V gene, CDR1 is MNHNS and CDR2 is SASEGT.

Turning to this clonotype: This clone may be a read error of a much larger clone one base away. The chain is built from TRBV2 and TRBJ2-3; D gene uncertain. This CDR3 spans 16 amino acids. Looked up from germline, CDR1 is SNHLY and CDR2 is FYNNEI. This chain's CDR3 is CVSSEFRRPSTDTQYF. The CDR3 nucleotides are TGTGTCAGCAGTGAATTTCGTAGGCCTAGCACAGATACGCAGTATTTT.

This clonotype was seen at least ten times. The chain uses TRBV2 and TRBJ2-1, with 10 bases matching TRBD1. Trimming at V came to 7 bases and at J to 5 bases, leaving 5 bases not matched to a gene. The CDR3 contains 14 residues. Germline V gives CDR1 SNHLY, CDR2 FYNNEI. The CDR3 coding sequence is TGTGCCAGCACCAAGGACAGGGGGGACAATGAGCAGTTCTTC. It is translated as CASTKDRGDNEQFF. The whole variable domain, remainder taken from reference TRBV2 and TRBJ2-1, is EPEVTQTPSHQVTQMGQEVILRCVPISNHLYFYWYRQILGQKVEFLVSFYNNEISEKSEIFDDQFSVERPDGSNFTLKIRSTKLEDSAMYFCASTKDRGDNEQFFGPGTRLTVL.

The chain links TRBV20-1 to TRBJ2-7; 10 bases line up with TRBD2. The trim removed 6 bases at V and 0 bases at J, leaving 5 bases unmatched. CDR1 is DFQATT, CDR2 SNEGSKA, per germline (reference sequence). The CDR3 length is 14 residues. CDR3 DNA: TGCAGTGCGACTAGCGGGCGATTCTCCTACGAGCAGTACTTC. It encodes CSATSGRFSYEQYF.

This clonotype was seen just once. V usage is TRBV6-1 and J usage is TRBJ1-1, with 12 bases that match TRBD1. The germline V gene encodes CDR1 MNHNS and CDR2 SASEGT. V dropped 5 bases and J dropped 5; count of bases not matched to a gene: 15. The CDR3 runs to 18 residues. This CDR3 reads CASSKGGQGARIVTEAFF. Here the CDR3 DNA reads TGTGCCAGCAGTAAAGGGGGACAGGGGGCACGAATCGTGACTGAAGCTTTCTTT.

The sample holds many counts of this clonotype. V and J are TRBV7-9 and TRBJ1-1; D is uncertain. V lost 5 bases, J lost 4 bases, and 20 bases lay in between. Germline assignment: CDR1 SEHNR and CDR2 FQNEAQ (reference sequence). The CDR3 loop spans 16 amino acids. The CDR3 DNA is TGTGCCAGCAGCATTTCATCCCCGGGAGTGGGCACTGAAGCTTTCTTT. Amino acids: CASSISSPGVGTEAFF.

This rearrangement joins TRBV10-3 to TRBJ2-1; the match to TRBD2 covers 9 bases. Germline trimming cut 3 bases from V and 5 bases from J; bases unmatched to any gene: 5. This CDR3 comprises 15 residues. Germline CDR1 ENHRY, CDR2 SYGVKD. Here the CDR3 reads CAISERTSVNNEQFF. CDR3 bases: TGTGCCATCAGTGAACGGACTAGCGTAAACAATGAGCAGTTCTTC.

This clonotype occurred many times. V and J are TRBV14 and TRBJ1-2; D not resolved. The germline V gene encodes CDR1 SGHDN and CDR2 FVKESK. This CDR3 is 12 amino acids long. Trimming stripped 4 bases from V and 2 bases from J, with 5 bases between. DNA for the CDR3: TGTGCCAGCAGCCCGGGGAACTATGGCTACACCTTC. As protein: CASSPGNYGYTF.

V gene TRBV20-1 combines with J gene TRBJ1-4; 7 nucleotides match TRBD1. The CDR3 spans 16 residues. V dropped 3 bases and J dropped 8; count of bases not matched to a gene: 15. Germline V CDR1 and CDR2: DFQATT, SNEGSKA (reference sequence). This chain's CDR3 is CSASRNRAGGKEKLFF. In DNA, the CDR3 is TGCAGTGCTAGCCGGAACAGGGCAGGGGGGAAGGAAAAACTGTTTTTT.

This clonotype has just a few counts. The genes are TRBV9 and TRBJ2-7; no reliable D call. V dropped 3 bases and J dropped 5 bases, with 9 bases sitting between them. There are 12 residues in the CDR3. CDR1 SGDLS and CDR2 YYNGEE come from the germline V gene. CDR3 bases: TGTGCCAGCAGCGGTTCTAACGACGAGCAGTACTTC. Amino acid sequence: CASSGSNDEQYF.

This clonotype turned up a few times. V and J are TRBV19 and TRBJ2-1; D remains ambiguous. The germline V gene has CDR1 LNHDA and CDR2 SQIVND (reference sequence). CDR3 length: 17 amino acids. V shed 3 bases and J shed 4 bases, with 19 bases lying between them. The CDR3 spells CASSMGYGMGKYNEQFF. CDR3 in DNA: TGTGCCAGTAGTATGGGTTATGGGATGGGAAAATACAATGAGCAGTTCTTC.